Presented here are 8 T cell receptor beta chains from one specimen sequenced in a study of CD8+ T cells in alopecia areata (dated by TCRdb to 2017 to 2018). The sample's time point label, in plain terms: 20 to 30 weeks on oral tofacitinib. The intended sense of this specimen's treatment or condition label: oral pan-JAK inhibitor, 5-10 mg twice daily. Libraries were built with the immunoSEQ multiplex PCR assay. RNA was extracted from all samples and reverse transcribed into cDNA, which served as template for TCR sequencing. The table comes from immuneACCESS by way of TCRdb, which keeps in-frame sequences with V and J called. Part of the clones is missing from these tables; in studies checked, under half for an unresolved V gene and the rest for unknown reasons. This sample holds around 290,000 clones; nearly 60% were observed only once. In total, the top ten clones hold approximately 1.7% of the sample.

Specimen: CD4+ T cells sorted from blood, collected at week 24, from a patient treated with tofacitinib. These receptor sequences come from a human donor with alopecia areata.

The chain has TRBV30 and TRBJ2-7, with 7 bases aligning to TRBD1. The V and J ends lost 3 bases and 3 bases, in that order; junction bases with no gene match: 5. Germline loops: CDR1 GTSNPN, CDR2 SVGIG (reference sequence). The CDR3 is 13 amino acids. The CDR3 reads CAWSGTALYEQYF. The CDR3 DNA reads as TGTGCCTGGAGCGGGACAGCTCTCTACGAGCAGTACTTC.

The genes are TRBV5-4 and TRBJ2-1, with 7 bases identical to TRBD1. With 4 bases clipped from V and 3 bases from J, the junction kept 7 bases outside the gene matches. Germline V gene sequence: CDR1 SGHNT, CDR2 YYREEE (reference sequence). The CDR3 runs 15 residues. CDR3 sequence: CASSPDRDFYNEQFF. CDR3 DNA sequence: TGTGCCAGCAGCCCCGACAGGGATTTCTACAATGAGCAGTTCTTC. The variable domain in full, with the rest retrieved from reference TRBV5-4 and TRBJ2-1, is ETGVTQSPTHLIKTRGQQVTLRCSSQSGHNTVSWYQQALGQGPQFIFQYYREEENGRGNFPPRFSGLQFPNYSSELNVNALELDDSALYLCASSPDRDFYNEQFFGPGTRLTVL.

The gene calls are TRBV28 and TRBJ2-3; TRBD2 matches at 8 bases. With 6 bases clipped from V and 2 bases from J, the junction kept 10 bases outside the gene matches. The germline gives CDR1 MDHEN, CDR2 SYDVKM. The CDR3 is 16 residues long. DNA for the CDR3: TGTGCCAGCAGCCCCTCCGGTAGCGGGGACACAGATACGCAGTATTTT. Translated: CASSPSGSGDTDTQYF. Drawing the rest from reference TRBV28 and TRBJ2-3, the complete variable domain is DVKVTQSSRYLVKRTGEKVFLECVQDMDHENMFWYRQDPGLGLRLIYFSYDVKMKEKGDIPEGYSVSREKKERFSLILESASTNQTSMYLCASSPSGSGDTDTQYFGPGTRLTVL.

The gene calls are TRBV5-1 and TRBJ2-1, with 9 nucleotides matching TRBD1. CDR1 and CDR2 from the germline V gene are SGHRS and YFSETQ. There are 16 residues in the CDR3. V was pared by 4 bases and J by 6 bases, with 11 bases of the junction left unmatched. The CDR3 DNA follows: TGCGCCAGCAGCGGAATGCCGGGACAGGGTGTCAATGAGCAGTTCTTC. It encodes CASSGMPGQGVNEQFF.

The rearrangement links TRBV2 to TRBJ2-6; no definite D call. V dropped 5 bases and J dropped 2 bases, with 10 bases sitting between them. This CDR3 is 15 amino acids long. The V gene's germline CDR1 is SNHLY and CDR2 FYNNEI. The CDR3 loop reads CASSWYRPGANVLTF. CDR3 nucleotides: TGTGCCAGCAGTTGGTATAGGCCTGGGGCCAACGTCCTGACTTTC.

The chain recombines TRBV5-1 with TRBJ1-1; no definite D call. This CDR3 spans 15 amino acids. Trimming shortened V by 0 bases and J by 5 bases, and 14 bases separated the two germline ends. Germline values: CDR1 SGHRS, CDR2 YFSETQ. The CDR3 sequence: CASSLVWNPKTEAFF. The CDR3 DNA reads TGCGCCAGCAGCTTGGTGTGGAATCCCAAGACTGAAGCTTTCTTT.

The table lists this clone with a few counts. This chain joins TRBV28 and TRBJ2-5; 8 bases align to TRBD2. Germline V gene lookup returns CDR1 MDHEN and CDR2 SYDVKM. The CDR3 loop spans 14 amino acids. Losses at the gene ends were 11 bases for V and 2 bases for J; bases not matched to a gene: 10. CDR3 amino acids: CAPSDSGTQETQYF. The CDR3 DNA sequence: TGTGCCCCAAGCGATAGCGGGACTCAAGAGACCCAGTACTTC.

This clone occurred a few times. The chain has TRBV19 and TRBJ2-1, with unresolved D. This CDR3 spans 14 amino acids. Looked up from germline, CDR1 is LNHDA and CDR2 is SQIVND (reference sequence). V lost 3 bases to trimming and J lost 4 bases, with 10 bases between them. CDR3 DNA: TGTGCCAGTAGTATCGGAGAAGGATACAATGAGCAGTTCTTC. This gives the protein CASSIGEGYNEQFF.